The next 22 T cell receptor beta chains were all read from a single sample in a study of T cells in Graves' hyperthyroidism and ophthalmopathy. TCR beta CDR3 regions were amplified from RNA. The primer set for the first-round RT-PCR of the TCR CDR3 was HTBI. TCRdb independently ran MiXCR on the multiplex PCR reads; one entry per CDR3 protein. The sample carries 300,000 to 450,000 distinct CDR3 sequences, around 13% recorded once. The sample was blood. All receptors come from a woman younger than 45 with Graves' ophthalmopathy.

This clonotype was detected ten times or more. The CDR3 sequence: CASSPLWADSETQYF. The CDR3 bases are TGTGCCAGCAGCCCACTTTGGGCAGACTCAGAGACCCAGTACTTC. The chain joins TRBV12-3 or TRBV12-4 to TRBJ2-5, with D unresolved. There are 15 residues in the CDR3. Trimming shortened V by 6 bases and J by 4 bases, and 18 bases separated the two germline ends.

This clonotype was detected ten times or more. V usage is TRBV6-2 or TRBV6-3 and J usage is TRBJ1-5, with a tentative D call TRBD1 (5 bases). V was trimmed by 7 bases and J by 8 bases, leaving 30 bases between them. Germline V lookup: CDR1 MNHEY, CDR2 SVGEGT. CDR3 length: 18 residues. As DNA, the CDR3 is TGTGCCAGCACGTACGGGAGAGGGGTTAATCCCGGTTACGAGCCCCAGCATTTT. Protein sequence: CASTYGRGVNPGYEPQHF.

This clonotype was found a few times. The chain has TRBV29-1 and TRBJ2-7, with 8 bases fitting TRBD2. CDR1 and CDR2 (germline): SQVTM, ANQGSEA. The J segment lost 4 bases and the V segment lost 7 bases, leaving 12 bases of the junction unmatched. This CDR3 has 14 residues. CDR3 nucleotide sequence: TGCAGCGCCCAAGCACGGGGGGGGGGGTACGAGCAGTACTTC. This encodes CSAQARGGGYEQYF.

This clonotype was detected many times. The CDR3 loop reads CASSPTRGGVANQPQHF. CDR3 DNA sequence: TGTGCCAGCAGCCCCACTCGGGGGGGGGTCGCCAATCAGCCCCAGCATTTT. The chain recombines TRBV12-3 or TRBV12-4 with TRBJ1-5; possibly TRBD1 for D (5 bases). V was cut by 6 bases and J by 3 bases, with 21 bases left in between. The CDR3 runs to 17 residues.

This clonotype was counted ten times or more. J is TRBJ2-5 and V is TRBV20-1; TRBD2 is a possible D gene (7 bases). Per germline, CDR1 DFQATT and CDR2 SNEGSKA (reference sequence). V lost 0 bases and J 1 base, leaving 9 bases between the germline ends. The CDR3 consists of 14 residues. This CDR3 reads CSARDGGAQETQYF. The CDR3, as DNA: TGCAGTGCTAGAGATGGGGGGGCCCAAGAGACCCAGTACTTC.

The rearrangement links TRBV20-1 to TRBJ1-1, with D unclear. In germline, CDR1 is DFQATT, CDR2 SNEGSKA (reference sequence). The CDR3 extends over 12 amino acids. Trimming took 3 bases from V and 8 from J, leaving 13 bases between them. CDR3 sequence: CSASRGQQEAFF. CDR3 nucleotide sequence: TGCAGTGCTAGTCGAGGGCAACAGGAAGCTTTCTTT.

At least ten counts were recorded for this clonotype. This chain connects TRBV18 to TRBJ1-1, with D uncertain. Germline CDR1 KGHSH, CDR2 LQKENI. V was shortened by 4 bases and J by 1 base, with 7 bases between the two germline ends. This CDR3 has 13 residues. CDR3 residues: CASSRGENTEAFF. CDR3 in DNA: TGTGCCAGCTCACGAGGAGAGAACACTGAAGCTTTCTTT.

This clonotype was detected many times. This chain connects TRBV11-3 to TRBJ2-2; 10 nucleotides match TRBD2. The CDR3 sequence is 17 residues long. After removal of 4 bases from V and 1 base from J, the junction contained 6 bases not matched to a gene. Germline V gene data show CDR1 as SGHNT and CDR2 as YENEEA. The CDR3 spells CASSSGLAGVNTGELFF. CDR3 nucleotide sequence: TGTGCCAGCAGCTCCGGGCTAGCGGGGGTGAACACCGGGGAGCTGTTTTTT. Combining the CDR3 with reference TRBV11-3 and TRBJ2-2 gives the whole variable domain EAGVVQSPRYKIIEKKQPVAFWCNPISGHNTLYWYLQNLGQGPELLIRYENEEAVDDSQLPKDRFSAERLKGVDSTLKIQPAELGDSAVYLCASSSGLAGVNTGELFFGEGSRLTVL.

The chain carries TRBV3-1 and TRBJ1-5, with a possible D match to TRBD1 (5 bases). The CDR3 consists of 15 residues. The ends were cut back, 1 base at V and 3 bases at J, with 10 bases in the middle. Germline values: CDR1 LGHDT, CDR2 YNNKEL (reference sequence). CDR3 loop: CASSQGNRLNQPQHF. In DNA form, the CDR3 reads TGTGCCAGCAGCCAAGGAAACAGGCTCAATCAGCCCCAGCATTTT. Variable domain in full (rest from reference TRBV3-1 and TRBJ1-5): DTAVSQTPKYLVTQMGNDKSIKCEQNLGHDTMYWYKQDSKKFLKIMFSYNNKELIINETVPNRFSPKSPDKAHLNLHINSLELGDSAVYFCASSQGNRLNQPQHFGDGTRLSIL.

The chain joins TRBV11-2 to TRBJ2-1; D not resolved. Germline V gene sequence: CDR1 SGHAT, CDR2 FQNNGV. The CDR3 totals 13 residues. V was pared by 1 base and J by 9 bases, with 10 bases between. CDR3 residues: CASSLAFASEQFF. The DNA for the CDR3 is TGTGCCAGCAGCTTAGCTTTCGCATCTGAGCAGTTCTTC.

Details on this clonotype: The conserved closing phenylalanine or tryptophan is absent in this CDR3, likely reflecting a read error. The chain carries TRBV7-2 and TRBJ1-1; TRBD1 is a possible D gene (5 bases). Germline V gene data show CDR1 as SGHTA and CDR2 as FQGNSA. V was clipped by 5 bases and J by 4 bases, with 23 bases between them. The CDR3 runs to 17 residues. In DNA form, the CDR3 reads TGTGCCAGCAGCCTGAGGGGCTTAGCTGGGTCAGGCACTGAAGCTTTCCTT. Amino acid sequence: CASSLRGLAGSGTEAFL.

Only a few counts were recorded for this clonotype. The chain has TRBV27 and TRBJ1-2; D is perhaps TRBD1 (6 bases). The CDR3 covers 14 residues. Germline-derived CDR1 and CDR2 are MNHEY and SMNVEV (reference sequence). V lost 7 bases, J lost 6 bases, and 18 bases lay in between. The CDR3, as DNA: TGTGCCAGCAAGGGGGTGGGCAGGGATCATGGCTACACCTTC. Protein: CASKGVGRDHGYTF.

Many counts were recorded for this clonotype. The CDR3 DNA sequence: TGTGCCAGCAGCACGAGACCAGGGGTAGAGCAGTTCTTC. This translates into CASSTRPGVEQFF. This chain links TRBV11-3 with TRBJ2-1, with D possibly matching TRBD1 (6 bases). This CDR3 comprises 13 residues. CDR1 is SGHNT and CDR2 is YENEEA in the germline V gene. Trimming took 5 bases from V and 10 from J, leaving 15 bases between them. The full variable domain, in which reference TRBV11-3 and TRBJ2-1 provide the parts outside the CDR3, is EAGVVQSPRYKIIEKKQPVAFWCNPISGHNTLYWYLQNLGQGPELLIRYENEEAVDDSQLPKDRFSAERLKGVDSTLKIQPAELGDSAVYLCASSTRPGVEQFFGPGTRLTVL.

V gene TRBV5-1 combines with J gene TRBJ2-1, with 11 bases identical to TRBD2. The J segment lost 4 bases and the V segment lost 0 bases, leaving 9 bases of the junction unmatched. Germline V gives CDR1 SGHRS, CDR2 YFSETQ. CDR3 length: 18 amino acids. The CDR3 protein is CASSLGLAGTSGYNEQFF. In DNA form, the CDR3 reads TGCGCCAGCAGCTTGGGACTAGCGGGAACGTCAGGGTACAATGAGCAGTTCTTC.

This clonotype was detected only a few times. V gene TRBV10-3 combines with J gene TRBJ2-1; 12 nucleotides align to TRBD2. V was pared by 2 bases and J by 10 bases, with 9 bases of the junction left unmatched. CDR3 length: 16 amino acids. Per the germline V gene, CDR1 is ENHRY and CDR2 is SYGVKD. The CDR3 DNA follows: TGTGCCATCAGTGAGACCCCTAGCGGGGGGGGCAAAGAGCAGTTCTTC. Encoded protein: CAISETPSGGGKEQFF.

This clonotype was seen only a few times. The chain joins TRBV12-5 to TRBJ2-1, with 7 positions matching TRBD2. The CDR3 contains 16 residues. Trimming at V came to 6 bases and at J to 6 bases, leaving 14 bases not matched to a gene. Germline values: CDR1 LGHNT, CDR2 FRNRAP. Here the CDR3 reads CASGSKRGNTPNEQFF. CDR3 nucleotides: TGTGCTAGTGGGTCAAAGCGGGGAAATACCCCCAATGAGCAGTTCTTC.

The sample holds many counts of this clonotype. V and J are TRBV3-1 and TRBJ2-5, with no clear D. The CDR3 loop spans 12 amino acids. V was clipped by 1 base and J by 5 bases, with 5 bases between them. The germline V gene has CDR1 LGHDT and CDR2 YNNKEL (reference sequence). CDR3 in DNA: TGTGCCAGCAGCCAAGGGTGGGAGACCCAGTACTTC. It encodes CASSQGWETQYF.

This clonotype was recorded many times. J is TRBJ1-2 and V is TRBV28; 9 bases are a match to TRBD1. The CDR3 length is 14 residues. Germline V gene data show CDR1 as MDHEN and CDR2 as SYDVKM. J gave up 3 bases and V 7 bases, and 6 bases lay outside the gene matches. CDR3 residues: CASKPGDRDYGYTF. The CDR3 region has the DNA TGTGCCAGCAAGCCCGGGGACAGGGACTATGGCTACACCTTC.

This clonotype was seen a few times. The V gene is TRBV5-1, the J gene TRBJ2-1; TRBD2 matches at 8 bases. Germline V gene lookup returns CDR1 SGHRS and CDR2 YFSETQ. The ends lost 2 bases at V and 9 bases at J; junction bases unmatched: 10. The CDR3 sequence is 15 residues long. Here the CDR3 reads CASSFKTAGDGEQFF. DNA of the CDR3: TGCGCCAGCAGCTTTAAAACAGCGGGGGATGGTGAGCAGTTCTTC. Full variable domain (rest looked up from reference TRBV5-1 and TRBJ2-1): KAGVTQTPRYLIKTRGQQVTLSCSPISGHRSVSWYQQTPGQGLQFLFEYFSETQRNKGNFPGRFSGRQFSNSRSEMNVSTLELGDSALYLCASSFKTAGDGEQFFGPGTRLTVL.

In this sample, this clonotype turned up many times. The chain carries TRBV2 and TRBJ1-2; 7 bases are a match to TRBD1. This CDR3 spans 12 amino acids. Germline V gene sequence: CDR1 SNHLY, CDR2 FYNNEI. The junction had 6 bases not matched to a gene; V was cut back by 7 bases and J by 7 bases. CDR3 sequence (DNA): TGTGCCAGCAACGAGGCAGGGGGTGGCTACACCTTC. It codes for CASNEAGGGYTF. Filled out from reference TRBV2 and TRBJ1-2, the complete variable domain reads EPEVTQTPSHQVTQMGQEVILRCVPISNHLYFYWYRQILGQKVEFLVSFYNNEISEKSEIFDDQFSVERPDGSNFTLKIRSTKLEDSAMYFCASNEAGGGYTFGSGTRLTVV.

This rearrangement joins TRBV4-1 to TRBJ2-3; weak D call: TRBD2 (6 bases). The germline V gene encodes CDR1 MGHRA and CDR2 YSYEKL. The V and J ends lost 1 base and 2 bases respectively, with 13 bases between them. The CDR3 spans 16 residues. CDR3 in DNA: TGCGCCAGCAGCCAAGTCCGGGACTCTTTCACAGATACGCAGTATTTT. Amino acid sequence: CASSQVRDSFTDTQYF.

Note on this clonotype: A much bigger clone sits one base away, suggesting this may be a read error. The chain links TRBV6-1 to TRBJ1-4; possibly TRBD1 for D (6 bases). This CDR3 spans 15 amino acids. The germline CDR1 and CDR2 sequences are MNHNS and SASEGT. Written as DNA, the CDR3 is TGTGCCGGCAGTGAATTAGGGGGGGGCGCTGAAAAACTGTTTTTT. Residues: CAGSELGGGAEKLFF.